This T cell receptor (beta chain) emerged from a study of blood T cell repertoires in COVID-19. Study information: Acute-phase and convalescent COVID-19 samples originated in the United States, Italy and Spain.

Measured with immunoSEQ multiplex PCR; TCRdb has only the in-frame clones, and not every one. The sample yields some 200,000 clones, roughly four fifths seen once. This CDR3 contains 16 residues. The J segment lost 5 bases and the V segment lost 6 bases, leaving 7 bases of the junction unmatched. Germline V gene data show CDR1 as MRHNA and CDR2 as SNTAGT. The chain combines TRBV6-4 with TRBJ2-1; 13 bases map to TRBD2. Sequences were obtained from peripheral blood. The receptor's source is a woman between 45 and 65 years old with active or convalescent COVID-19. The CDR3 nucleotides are TGTGCCAGCAGCACCGGACTAGCGGGAGCCAACAATGAGCAGTTCTTC. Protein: CASSTGLAGANNEQFF.